These T cell receptor beta chains were read from a single sample in a study of shared clonotypes between healthy human individuals. Profiled with immunoSEQ multiplex PCR; TCRdb holds only in-frame clones, not every one. The sample holds a few million clones, approximately 95% seen once. What was sequenced was naive CD4+ T cells from PBMCs. The receptor set was obtained from a young man in good health. Some clones in this sample may be carry-over from other donors' samples. CDR3s include the opening cysteine and the closing phenylalanine or tryptophan. D genes are given only for firm matches. A row's size may be missing; if present it is once, few, many or a size class.

clone_size: .; d_call: .; j_call: TRBJ1-4; v_call: TRBV6-5; cdr3_nt: TGTGCCAGCAGCACACCTGTGGGGTTTCGTGAAAAACTGTTTTTT; cdr3_aa: CASSTPVGFREKLFF
clone_size: .; d_call: .; j_call: TRBJ2-5; v_call: TRBV6-5; cdr3_nt: TGTGCCAGCAGTTACATGGGGGTAGGGGGCCAAGAGACCCAGTACTTC; cdr3_aa: CASSYMGVGGQETQYF
clone_size: .; d_call: .; j_call: TRBJ2-3; v_call: TRBV7-9; cdr3_nt: TGTGCCAGCAGCATCCTGGTATCTCTGGGCACAGATACGCAGTATTTT; cdr3_aa: CASSILVSLGTDTQYF
clone_size: .; d_call: .; j_call: TRBJ1-5; v_call: TRBV29-1; cdr3_nt: TGCAGCGTTGAAGATAGTTGGGGGCAGCCCCAGCATTTT; cdr3_aa: CSVEDSWGQPQHF
clone_size: .; d_call: TRBD2; j_call: TRBJ2-5; v_call: TRBV15; cdr3_nt: TGTGCCACCAGCAGAGGTAGTAGCGGGAGGACAGAGACCCAGTACTTC; cdr3_aa: CATSRGSSGRTETQYF
clone_size: .; d_call: .; j_call: TRBJ2-2; v_call: TRBV5-1; cdr3_nt: TGCGCCAGCAGCTTTGGGACAGCGGGCTTCGGGGAGCTGTTTTTT; cdr3_aa: CASSFGTAGFGELFF
clone_size: once; d_call: TRBD2; j_call: TRBJ2-1; v_call: TRBV5-4; cdr3_nt: TGTGCCAGCAGCAGTAGCGGGAGGGCGGTAAATGAGCAGTTCTTC; cdr3_aa: CASSSSGRAVNEQFF
clone_size: once; d_call: TRBD2; j_call: TRBJ2-1; v_call: TRBV9; cdr3_nt: TGTGCCAGCAGCATTACCGGGACTAGCGGGACTAATAAGTTCTTC; cdr3_aa: CASSITGTSGTNKFF
clone_size: .; d_call: TRBD1; j_call: TRBJ1-2; v_call: TRBV7-9; cdr3_nt: TGTGCCAGCAGGGCTAGGACAGGGGACCTTTATTCTGGCTACACCTTC; cdr3_aa: CASRARTGDLYSGYTF
clone_size: .; d_call: .; j_call: TRBJ1-5; v_call: TRBV7-9; cdr3_nt: TGTGCCAGCAGCTTAGCAGATTTTCAGCCCCAGCATTTT; cdr3_aa: CASSLADFQPQHF
clone_size: .; d_call: TRBD2; j_call: TRBJ2-5; v_call: TRBV5-1; cdr3_nt: TGCGCCAGCAGCTTCCTAGCGGGAGACGAGACCCAGTACTTC; cdr3_aa: CASSFLAGDETQYF
clone_size: .; d_call: .; j_call: TRBJ1-2; v_call: TRBV7-2; cdr3_nt: TGTGCCAGCAGCGCCCGCTGGACAGTTCTTGGCTACACCTTC; cdr3_aa: CASSARWTVLGYTF
clone_size: .; d_call: .; j_call: TRBJ1-1; v_call: TRBV7-2; cdr3_nt: TGTGCCAGCAGCAGGGGCAACACTGAAGCTTTCTTT; cdr3_aa: CASSRGNTEAFF
clone_size: .; d_call: .; j_call: TRBJ2-7; v_call: TRBV7-6; cdr3_nt: TGTGCCAGCAGCCAAAACACCGCTCCGGGTGAGCAGTACTTC; cdr3_aa: CASSQNTAPGEQYF
clone_size: .; d_call: TRBD1; j_call: TRBJ1-4; v_call: TRBV7-2; cdr3_nt: TGTGCCAGCAGCCCCGGGACAGCGAATGAAAAACTGTTTTTT; cdr3_aa: CASSPGTANEKLFF
clone_size: .; d_call: TRBD2; j_call: TRBJ2-2; v_call: TRBV10-3; cdr3_nt: TGTGCCATCAGTGTTCGTGTAGCGGGCCGGACCGGGGAGCTGTTTTTT; cdr3_aa: CAISVRVAGRTGELFF
clone_size: .; d_call: .; j_call: TRBJ2-7; v_call: TRBV20-1; cdr3_nt: TGCAGAGCCGGGACTGGTGAGCAGTACTTC; cdr3_aa: CRAGTGEQYF
clone_size: .; d_call: .; j_call: TRBJ2-1; v_call: TRBV28; cdr3_nt: TGTGCCAGCAGTTCATATAGGAATGAGCAGTTCTTC; cdr3_aa: CASSSYRNEQFF
clone_size: .; d_call: .; j_call: TRBJ2-5; v_call: TRBV7-2; cdr3_nt: TGTGCCAGCAGCTTCAGCAGAAACCAAGAGACCCAGTACTTC; cdr3_aa: CASSFSRNQETQYF
clone_size: .; d_call: .; j_call: TRBJ2-7; v_call: TRBV18; cdr3_nt: TGTGCCAGCTCACCTGGACAGCGCTCCTACGAGCAGTACTTC; cdr3_aa: CASSPGQRSYEQYF
clone_size: .; d_call: TRBD1; j_call: TRBJ2-1; v_call: TRBV7-2; cdr3_nt: TGTGCCAGCAGCTTTATGACAGGGGGTTACAATGAGCAGTTCTTC; cdr3_aa: CASSFMTGGYNEQFF
clone_size: once; d_call: TRBD1; j_call: TRBJ2-1; v_call: TRBV5-1; cdr3_nt: TGCGCCAGCAGCCCGGGACAGGGCTCCTACAATGAGCAGTTCTTC; cdr3_aa: CASSPGQGSYNEQFF
clone_size: .; d_call: .; j_call: TRBJ2-5; v_call: TRBV28; cdr3_nt: TGTGCCAGCAGTTTAGGGTTGTTGGGCCAAGAGACCCAGTACTTC; cdr3_aa: CASSLGLLGQETQYF
clone_size: .; d_call: .; j_call: TRBJ1-2; v_call: TRBV27; cdr3_nt: TGTGCCAGCAGTTTCGGGGGCCGTGGACGAACCTTC; cdr3_aa: CASSFGGRGRTF
clone_size: .; d_call: .; j_call: TRBJ2-5; v_call: TRBV5-1; cdr3_nt: TGCGCCAGCAGCTATATTACAGGGCCCCAAGAGACCCAGTACTTC; cdr3_aa: CASSYITGPQETQYF
clone_size: .; d_call: .; j_call: TRBJ1-2; v_call: TRBV29-1; cdr3_nt: TGCAGCGTCGATTCATCAGGGACACAGGGCTACACCTTC; cdr3_aa: CSVDSSGTQGYTF
clone_size: .; d_call: .; j_call: TRBJ2-6; v_call: TRBV2; cdr3_nt: TGTGCCAGCAGGGGAGGGGCCAACGTCCTGACTTTC; cdr3_aa: CASRGGANVLTF
clone_size: .; d_call: .; j_call: TRBJ2-7; v_call: TRBV7-2; cdr3_nt: TGTGCCAGCAGCCTGGGGAGCAGGGGCGAGCAGTACTTC; cdr3_aa: CASSLGSRGEQYF
clone_size: .; d_call: TRBD1; j_call: TRBJ2-7; v_call: TRBV7-6; cdr3_nt: TGTGCCAGCAGCTTGGTTCCGGGACAGGGGTCCGGCGAGCAGTACTTC; cdr3_aa: CASSLVPGQGSGEQYF
clone_size: .; d_call: .; j_call: TRBJ2-3; v_call: TRBV9; cdr3_nt: TGTGCCAGCAGCGTAGCTACTCCGGATACGCAGTATTTT; cdr3_aa: CASSVATPDTQYF
clone_size: .; d_call: .; j_call: TRBJ2-2; v_call: TRBV19; cdr3_nt: TGTGCCAGTAGTAGACCGGGAGACAAGACGTACACCGGGGAGCTGTTTTTT; cdr3_aa: CASSRPGDKTYTGELFF
clone_size: .; d_call: .; j_call: TRBJ2-2; v_call: TRBV15; cdr3_nt: TGTGCCACCAGCAGCCTCACCGGGGAGCTGTTTTTT; cdr3_aa: CATSSLTGELFF
clone_size: .; d_call: .; j_call: TRBJ2-7; v_call: TRBV7-2; cdr3_nt: TGTGCCAGCAGCTTAGGGCCTAGCACGTACGAGCAGTACTTC; cdr3_aa: CASSLGPSTYEQYF
clone_size: .; d_call: TRBD2; j_call: TRBJ2-3; v_call: TRBV2; cdr3_nt: TGTGCCAGCAGGGCCCGGGACCAGGCGGGAGGTACGCAGTATTTT; cdr3_aa: CASRARDQAGGTQYF
clone_size: .; d_call: .; j_call: TRBJ1-2; v_call: TRBV28; cdr3_nt: TGTGCCAGCAGTTTTGGGAACTATGGCTACACCTTC; cdr3_aa: CASSFGNYGYTF
clone_size: .; d_call: TRBD1; j_call: TRBJ2-5; v_call: TRBV11-2; cdr3_nt: TGTGCCAGCAGCTTAGTTGGGGGGACAGGGCGTGAGACCCAGTACTTC; cdr3_aa: CASSLVGGTGRETQYF
clone_size: .; d_call: TRBD1; j_call: TRBJ2-7; v_call: TRBV6-6; cdr3_nt: TGTGCCAGCAGTTACTCCCAGACAGGGGGCTACTACGAGCAGTACTTC; cdr3_aa: CASSYSQTGGYYEQYF
clone_size: once; d_call: .; j_call: TRBJ1-1; v_call: TRBV29-1; cdr3_nt: TGCAGCGCGTTAGGGACGGGGAACACTGAAGCTTTCTTT; cdr3_aa: CSALGTGNTEAFF
clone_size: .; d_call: TRBD1; j_call: TRBJ2-5; v_call: TRBV7-8; cdr3_nt: TGTGCCAGCAGCTTGAGGTGGGGACAGGATGAAGAGACCCAGTACTTC; cdr3_aa: CASSLRWGQDEETQYF
clone_size: .; d_call: .; j_call: TRBJ2-1; v_call: TRBV7-6; cdr3_nt: TGTGCCAGCAGCCCCCGGCCGGCTTCCTACAATGAGCAGTTCTTC; cdr3_aa: CASSPRPASYNEQFF
clone_size: .; d_call: .; j_call: TRBJ2-3; v_call: TRBV2; cdr3_nt: TGTGCCAGCAGTATAGGGGGCACAGATACGCAGTATTTT; cdr3_aa: CASSIGGTDTQYF
clone_size: few; d_call: .; j_call: TRBJ1-5; v_call: TRBV10-3; cdr3_nt: TGTGCCATCAGGGACAGTAGGGCGGGGGATCAGCCCCAGCATTTT; cdr3_aa: CAIRDSRAGDQPQHF
clone_size: .; d_call: TRBD1; j_call: TRBJ2-5; v_call: TRBV2; cdr3_nt: TGTGCCAGCAGTTACCGGGACAGGGGAGTCCAAGAGACCCAGTACTTC; cdr3_aa: CASSYRDRGVQETQYF
clone_size: .; d_call: .; j_call: TRBJ1-2; v_call: TRBV15; cdr3_nt: TGTGCCACCAGCAGAGATCGGCAGGGGACCTATGGCTACACCTTC; cdr3_aa: CATSRDRQGTYGYTF